This TCR beta chain is drawn from a study of cytomegalovirus exposure and HLA in healthy donors. Study findings and constraints: A later analysis reportedly identified an Asian-associated ancestry cluster as carrying fewer N-insertions than the roughly 670-donor mean. Generally TCR sequences proved uncommon, though certain public TCRs appeared in numerous donors.

Among the donors, all were healthy bone marrow donors. This CDR3 has 15 residues. Between the trimmed V and J ends, which lost 2 bases and 3 bases, there was a span of 10 bases. CDR1 and CDR2 (germline): KGHSH, LQKENI. A note on this clone: Antigen unknown.

Primers: 60 Vbeta forward and 13 Jbeta reverse. The assay was immunoSEQ multiplex PCR, and TCRdb's table has in-frame clones only and misses some. The repertoire has 100,000 to 150,000 clones, about 80% of them found once; the top ten carry approximately 9.1%. The chain employs TRBV18 and TRBJ1-4; D might be TRBD1 (6 bases). The TCR originated in a woman aged 50 to 60 in good health and CMV-seropositive. The sequencing sample was made of PBMCs. The chain's CDR3 is CASSPRGGANEKLFF. The CDR3 coding sequence is TGTGCCAGCTCACCAAGGGGGGGAGCTAATGAAAAACTGTTTTTT.